This passage covers 30 T cell receptor beta chains from one sample sequenced in a study of T cell responses to AZD1222 COVID-19 vaccine. Assay used: immunoSEQ multiplex PCR; TCRdb lists only in-frame clones, some missing. The sample shows 150,000 or so clones, more than 90% of them seen only once. This sample comprised peripheral blood, obtained on day 0 of AZD1222 vaccination. The source is an adult in good health.

A single count supports this clone. The rearrangement uses TRBV5-1 and TRBJ2-7; TRBD1 is a possible D gene (6 bases). CDR3 length equals 15 residues. Germline V gene lookup returns CDR1 SGHRS and CDR2 YFSETQ. Trimming left V 3 bases short and J 4 bases short, with 17 bases between. This CDR3 reads CASSSKDRGLYEQYF. The CDR3 bases are TGCGCCAGCAGCTCGAAGGACAGAGGTCTATACGAGCAGTACTTC.

In DNA form, the CDR3 reads TGTGCCAGCAGTTTCGGGCGGGAGGTCGCGCAGTATTTT. Its translation: CASSFGREVAQYF. The chain is built from TRBV28 and TRBJ2-3; the match to TRBD2 covers 8 bases. CDR1 is MDHEN, CDR2 SYDVKM, per germline. The CDR3 totals 13 residues. Trimming removed 3 bases from V and 10 bases from J; junction bases left unmatched: 6.

The chain carries TRBV5-1 and TRBJ1-2, with D uncertain. V lost 4 bases and J 0 bases, leaving 4 bases between the germline ends. CDR1 is SGHRS, CDR2 YFSETQ, per germline. This CDR3 has 12 residues. The chain's CDR3 is CASSATNYGYTF. The CDR3 DNA sequence: TGCGCCAGCAGCGCTACTAACTATGGCTACACCTTC.

The chain links TRBV5-1 to TRBJ2-6; D possibly uses TRBD1 or TRBD2 (5 bases each). Germline V gene sequence: CDR1 SGHRS, CDR2 YFSETQ. This CDR3 has 16 residues. With 3 bases removed from V and 0 bases from J, the gap between germline ends came to 10 bases. CDR3 sequence (DNA): TGCGCCAGCAGCTCCGCAGGGACCTCTGGGGCCAACGTCCTGACTTTC. The encoded protein is CASSSAGTSGANVLTF.

The chain has TRBV5-1 and TRBJ2-3; D might be TRBD1 (6 bases). Germline CDR1 is SGHRS and CDR2 is YFSETQ. Trimming removed 0 bases from V and 2 bases from J, with 13 bases in between. CDR3 length: 16 residues. CDR3 sequence: CASSLGGTRVTDTQYF. For the CDR3, the DNA is TGCGCCAGCAGCTTGGGGGGGACACGAGTCACAGATACGCAGTATTTT.

This chain joins TRBV5-4 and TRBJ2-3; the D gene is possibly TRBD2 (5 bases). This CDR3 spans 15 amino acids. Germline V lookup: CDR1 SGHNT, CDR2 YYREEE (reference sequence). V shed 0 bases and J shed 4 bases, with 12 bases lying between them. The CDR3 sequence: CASSLVGGLADTQYF. The CDR3 DNA sequence: TGTGCCAGCAGCTTGGTAGGCGGGTTGGCAGATACGCAGTATTTT.

V usage is TRBV2 and J usage is TRBJ1-1; no firm D call. With 5 bases removed from V and 4 bases from J, the gap between germline ends came to 17 bases. Germline V gene lookup returns CDR1 SNHLY and CDR2 FYNNEI. This CDR3 spans 15 amino acids. CDR3 amino acids: CASSTFRQAGTEAFF. The CDR3 DNA reads as TGTGCCAGCAGTACCTTTAGGCAGGCCGGCACTGAAGCTTTCTTT.

The chain is built from TRBV27 and TRBJ1-2; D is ambiguous. The CDR3 is 11 amino acids. V was trimmed by 7 bases and J by 3 bases, leaving 6 bases between them. Germline values: CDR1 MNHEY, CDR2 SMNVEV (reference sequence). The CDR3: CASTRDYGYTF. The CDR3 nucleotides are TGTGCCAGCACGAGGGACTATGGCTACACCTTC.

The genes are TRBV19 and TRBJ2-6; D unclear. The V gene lost 6 bases and the J gene lost 0 bases, with 9 bases spanning the gap. From germline, CDR1 is LNHDA and CDR2 SQIVND (reference sequence). The length of the CDR3 is 15 residues. CDR3 region: CASSPDHSGANVLTF. As DNA, the CDR3 is TGTGCCAGTAGCCCGGACCACTCTGGGGCCAACGTCCTGACTTTC. The full variable domain, with the rest looked up from reference TRBV19 and TRBJ2-6, is DGGITQSPKYLFRKEGQNVTLSCEQNLNHDAMYWYRQDPGQGLRLIYYSQIVNDFQKGDIAEGYSVSREKKESFPLTVTSAQKNPTAFYLCASSPDHSGANVLTFGAGSRLTVL.

V is TRBV19 and J is TRBJ2-7; possible D gene TRBD1, 5 bases. The CDR3 is 14 amino acids. V was clipped by 4 bases and J by 2 bases, with 12 bases between them. Germline V gene sequence: CDR1 LNHDA, CDR2 SQIVND (reference sequence). In DNA form, the CDR3 reads TGTGCCAGTAGTACCCAAAAGGGGCCCTACGAGCAGTACTTC. Amino acids: CASSTQKGPYEQYF.

This sequence joins TRBV19 and TRBJ2-1; D is undetermined. Trimming cost V 1 base and J 4 bases, with 14 bases left between them. Germline-derived CDR1 and CDR2 are LNHDA and SQIVND (reference sequence). The length of the CDR3 is 16 residues. In DNA, the CDR3 is TGTGCCAGTAGTATAGGCGGCCTATCGTTTTACAATGAGCAGTTCTTC. Protein product: CASSIGGLSFYNEQFF.

The chain has TRBV5-6 and TRBJ2-5; TRBD2 is a possible D gene (5 bases). This CDR3 spans 15 amino acids. The germline V gene encodes CDR1 SGHDT and CDR2 YYEEEE. V was shortened by 0 bases and J by 1 base, with 10 bases between the two germline ends. Written as DNA, the CDR3 is TGTGCCAGCAGCTTGGAGCTCCGGGGCCAAGAGACCCAGTACTTC. Its translation: CASSLELRGQETQYF.

This clone showed up just a few times. The chain joins TRBV18 to TRBJ2-2; no reliable D call. CDR3 length: 13 residues. The V and J ends lost 2 bases and 4 bases respectively, with 5 bases between them. CDR1 is KGHSH, CDR2 LQKENI, per germline. CDR3 sequence: CASSPLPTGELFF. In nucleotides, the CDR3 is TGTGCCAGCTCACCATTACCCACCGGGGAGCTGTTTTTT.

This clone appeared once. V usage is TRBV9 and J usage is TRBJ2-3; 7 bases align to TRBD1. The trim removed 1 base at V and 4 bases at J, leaving 15 bases unmatched. Germline CDR1 and CDR2: SGDLS and YYNGEE. CDR3 length: 18 residues. CDR3 in DNA: TGTGCCAGCAGCGTAACCTTATCGGACAGGACGATGGCAGATACGCAGTATTTT. This sequence encodes CASSVTLSDRTMADTQYF.

J is TRBJ2-1 and V is TRBV27, with TRBD2 identical over 13 bases. Germline values: CDR1 MNHEY, CDR2 SMNVEV (reference sequence). The CDR3 covers 15 residues. J lost 10 bases, V lost 4 bases, and 7 bases had no gene match. The CDR3 DNA reads TGTGCCAGCAGTTCCGGACTAGCGGGAGTAGGGGAGCAGTTCTTC. As protein: CASSSGLAGVGEQFF.

The genes are TRBV7-9 and TRBJ1-1; D is possibly TRBD1 (6 bases). The CDR3 spans 17 residues. Between the trimmed V and J ends, which lost 5 bases and 1 base, there was a span of 20 bases. The germline V gene encodes CDR1 SEHNR and CDR2 FQNEAQ (reference sequence). The CDR3 region is CASSPRDGGRPNTEAFF. In DNA form, the CDR3 reads TGTGCCAGCAGCCCTAGAGATGGGGGCAGACCGAACACTGAAGCTTTCTTT.

The count of this clone is one. The chain employs TRBV2 and TRBJ2-1, with 7 positions matching TRBD1. Germline V gene data show CDR1 as SNHLY and CDR2 as FYNNEI. CDR3 length: 10 amino acids. V lost 7 bases, J lost 12 bases, and 3 bases stayed unmatched. DNA for the CDR3: TGTGCCAGCATCGACAGGGCGCAGTTCTTC. As protein: CASIDRAQFF. Drawing the rest from reference TRBV2 and TRBJ2-1, the complete variable domain is EPEVTQTPSHQVTQMGQEVILRCVPISNHLYFYWYRQILGQKVEFLVSFYNNEISEKSEIFDDQFSVERPDGSNFTLKIRSTKLEDSAMYFCASIDRAQFFGPGTRLTVL.

This clone appeared a single time. V gene TRBV30 combines with J gene TRBJ1-1, with TRBD1 matching 7 bases. The CDR3 length is 14 residues. Germline V gene lookup returns CDR1 GTSNPN and CDR2 SVGIG (reference sequence). V dropped 5 bases and J dropped 1; count of bases not matched to a gene: 7. This CDR3 reads CAWAVGQANTEAFF. The CDR3 region has the DNA TGTGCCTGGGCAGTTGGACAGGCGAACACTGAAGCTTTCTTT.

The chain employs TRBV7-9 and TRBJ1-2, with 7 positions matching TRBD1. Germline loops: CDR1 SEHNR, CDR2 FQNEAQ (reference sequence). This CDR3 has 16 amino acids. The junction had 13 bases not matched to a gene; V was cut back by 5 bases and J by 4 bases. CDR3 DNA: TGTGCCAGCAGCCCCTCAGGGGGAGGTGATGTCTATGGCTACACCTTC. Protein sequence: CASSPSGGGDVYGYTF.

The genes are TRBV19 and TRBJ1-2; no clear D gene. The CDR3 has 12 residues. Germline V gene sequence: CDR1 LNHDA, CDR2 SQIVND (reference sequence). Trimming took off 6 bases at V and 7 bases at J, with 12 bases between the two ends. CDR3 sequence (DNA): TGTGCCAGTAGCTCAGTGGAGGTTGGCTACACCTTC. Protein: CASSSVEVGYTF.

V and J are TRBV19 and TRBJ1-2, with D maybe TRBD1 (6 bases). The CDR3 is made up of 16 amino acids. V shed 5 bases and J shed 2 bases, with 18 bases lying between them. CDR1 and CDR2 from the germline V gene are LNHDA and SQIVND (reference sequence). The CDR3 here is CASSAQDSTENYGYTF. In DNA, the CDR3 is TGTGCCAGTAGTGCCCAGGACAGCACGGAAAACTATGGCTACACCTTC.

This chain joins TRBV6-1 and TRBJ2-7; D call uncertain. The CDR3 length is 13 residues. Trimming took off 2 bases at V and 2 bases at J, with 7 bases between the two ends. From germline, CDR1 is MNHNS and CDR2 SASEGT. CDR3 nucleotide sequence: TGTGCCAGCAGTGAATCGCTAACCTACGAGCAGTACTTC. Protein sequence: CASSESLTYEQYF.

V usage is TRBV19 and J usage is TRBJ1-2; D is unclear. V dropped 7 bases and J dropped 4 bases, with 16 bases sitting between them. The CDR3 is 14 residues long. Per the germline V gene, CDR1 is LNHDA and CDR2 is SQIVND (reference sequence). The CDR3 sequence: CASKATTDSYGYTF. CDR3 nucleotide sequence: TGTGCCAGTAAGGCTACAACCGATTCCTATGGCTACACCTTC.

The CDR3 spells CAWRTGGVGEAFF. CDR3 coding DNA: TGTGCCTGGAGGACAGGGGGCGTCGGTGAAGCTTTCTTT. The chain couples TRBV30 to TRBJ1-1, with TRBD1 identical over 10 bases. V trimming: 3 bases; J trimming: 7 bases; junction bases outside the gene matches: 5. Per germline, CDR1 GTSNPN and CDR2 SVGIG (reference sequence). The CDR3 spans 13 residues.

This clone is a singleton in its sample. This chain connects TRBV7-8 to TRBJ1-4; 7 bases are shared with TRBD1. There are 16 residues in the CDR3. Germline V lookup: CDR1 SGHVS, CDR2 FQNEAQ. With V trimmed by 0 bases and J by 8 bases, 9 bases remained unmatched. The CDR3 nucleotides read TGTGCCAGCAGCTTAGCCGCGCAGGGGGGAATCGAAAAACTGTTTTTT. Its protein product is CASSLAAQGGIEKLFF.

In its sample, this clone was seen once. V is TRBV6-5 and J is TRBJ1-2; 9 bases are a match to TRBD1. This CDR3 contains 13 residues. The ends lost 5 bases at V and 4 bases at J; junction bases unmatched: 2. In germline, CDR1 is MNHEY, CDR2 SVGAGI. The CDR3 reads CASSTGGFYGYTF. CDR3 bases: TGTGCCAGCAGTACAGGGGGCTTCTATGGCTACACCTTC.

The chain uses TRBV30 and TRBJ1-5, with TRBD1 matching 8 bases. The V gene's germline CDR1 is GTSNPN and CDR2 SVGIG (reference sequence). Trimming cost V 3 bases and J 12 bases; bases outside gene matches: 13. The CDR3 runs to 14 residues. DNA of the CDR3: TGTGCCTGGAGCCCAATTGTAGACAGGGGAATCCAGCATTTT. Encoded protein: CAWSPIVDRGIQHF.

The rearrangement joins TRBV12-5 to TRBJ2-3, with D perhaps matching TRBD2 (6 bases). The CDR3 runs to 16 residues. The germline CDR1 and CDR2 sequences are LGHNT and FRNRAP. Deletions cut 0 bases from V and 2 bases from J, with 12 bases between. For the CDR3, the DNA is TGTGCTAGTGGTTTGGTGGAGGGCCTACTCACAGATACGCAGTATTTT. Protein product: CASGLVEGLLTDTQYF.

This sequence joins TRBV4-2 and TRBJ2-1; TRBD1 might be the D (6 bases). CDR3 length: 17 amino acids. V was pared by 0 bases and J by 0 bases, with 12 bases between. In germline, CDR1 is LGHNA, CDR2 YNFKEQ. For the CDR3, the DNA is TGTGCCAGCAGCCAAGATAAAGGACAGTCCTCCTACAATGAGCAGTTCTTC. Translation gives CASSQDKGQSSYNEQFF.

V and J are TRBV6-5 and TRBJ1-1; D gene unclear. Trimming removed 6 bases from V and 5 bases from J, with 13 bases in between. Germline V gene sequence: CDR1 MNHEY, CDR2 SVGAGI. CDR3 size: 13 residues. The DNA of the CDR3 is TGTGCCAGCAGGGATTCGAGGAGGACTGAAGCTTTCTTT. Its protein product is CASRDSRRTEAFF.